This record covers a single T cell receptor beta chain. TCRdb re-called the RT-PCR reads through MiXCR, storing one row per CDR3 protein. The sample includes about 680,000 distinct CDR3 sequences, approximately 15% of them seen just once. The CDR3 runs to 14 residues. The germline CDR1 and CDR2 sequences are SQVTM and ANQGSEA. Unmatched junction bases numbered 7, after V lost 7 bases and J lost 6 bases. The specimen was memory CD4+ T cells from blood. J is TRBJ2-2 and V is TRBV29-1; 11 bases are a match to TRBD2. The receptor was isolated from a female donor in good health, serving as a healthy control. The CDR3 region is CSGRSGGVAGELFF. The DNA for the CDR3 is TGCAGCGGCCGTAGCGGGGGGGTGGCCGGGGAGCTGTTTTTT.